The 10 T cell receptor beta chains reported below all come from one sample, sequenced in a study of blood T cell repertoires in COVID-19. Here immunoSEQ multiplex PCR was the method, and the copy in TCRdb shows in-frame clones only, minus some. The sample records 310,000 or so clones, around 85% being singletons. Material for sequencing was PBMCs or T cells enriched from blood (not recorded which). The receptors here all came from a woman aged 40 to 50 who had recovered from COVID-19.

The genes are TRBV19 and TRBJ1-2; the match to TRBD1 covers 8 bases. The V segment lost 5 bases and the J segment 3 bases; nucleotides outside the gene matches: 11. The germline V gene has CDR1 LNHDA and CDR2 SQIVND (reference sequence). The CDR3 spans 16 residues. The CDR3 sequence is CASSSKSAGGYYGYTF. DNA of the CDR3: TGTGCCAGTAGTTCCAAATCCGCAGGGGGCTACTATGGCTACACCTTC.

The CDR3 region has the DNA TGTGCCAGCAGCTTAGGCGGGACAGGGAATTCACCCCTCCACTTT. It yields the protein CASSLGGTGNSPLHF. The chain recombines TRBV7-2 with TRBJ1-6, with TRBD1 identical over 9 bases. Germline V gene sequence: CDR1 SGHTA, CDR2 FQGNSA. After removal of 1 base from V and 7 bases from J, the junction contained 2 bases not matched to a gene. The CDR3 has 15 amino acids.

The J gene is TRBJ2-1, the V gene TRBV24-1; 10 nucleotides align to TRBD1. The CDR3 totals 14 residues. V lost 4 bases and J lost 6; bases outside the gene matches: 2. Germline values: CDR1 KGHDR, CDR2 SFDVKD. CDR3 DNA: TGTGCCACCAGTGACCGGACAGGGGGCAATGAGCAGTTCTTC. Encoded protein: CATSDRTGGNEQFF.

The V call is TRBV27, the J call TRBJ2-2, with D perhaps TRBD1 (6 bases). In germline, CDR1 is MNHEY, CDR2 SMNVEV (reference sequence). The length of the CDR3 is 14 residues. The ends were cut back, 2 bases at V and 4 bases at J, with 8 bases in the middle. CDR3 sequence: CASSLGQSTGELFF. CDR3 in DNA: TGTGCCAGCAGTTTAGGACAGAGCACCGGGGAGCTGTTTTTT.

The J gene is TRBJ1-2, the V gene TRBV7-9; D not resolved. Trimming pared 4 bases from V and 8 bases from J, leaving 11 bases between. The germline V gene has CDR1 SEHNR and CDR2 FQNEAQ (reference sequence). This CDR3 region has 12 residues. The CDR3 bases are TGTGCCAGCAGCTCAGAAGCAGGAGGCTACACCTTC. This codes for CASSSEAGGYTF.

The V call is TRBV28, the J call TRBJ1-2, with D perhaps TRBD1 (5 bases). CDR1 is MDHEN and CDR2 is SYDVKM in the germline V gene. This CDR3 is 14 amino acids long. Trimming stripped 2 bases from V and 2 bases from J, with 9 bases between. CDR3 region: CASSLGQGNYGYTF. CDR3 DNA: TGTGCCAGCAGTTTAGGTCAGGGAAACTATGGCTACACCTTC.

The J gene is TRBJ2-3, the V gene TRBV24-1; 9 nucleotides agree with TRBD1. CDR3 size: 15 residues. The V segment lost 4 bases and the J segment 9 bases; nucleotides outside the gene matches: 10. CDR1 and CDR2 (germline): KGHDR, SFDVKD. The CDR3 sequence: CATSDRDRVRDTQYF. Here the CDR3 DNA reads TGTGCCACCAGTGACCGGGACAGGGTACGGGACACGCAGTATTTT.

The chain couples TRBV28 to TRBJ2-1; perhaps TRBD2 as D (6 bases). The CDR3 covers 16 residues. Per the germline V gene, CDR1 is MDHEN and CDR2 is SYDVKM. V lost 5 bases and J 15 bases, leaving 29 bases between the germline ends. CDR3 DNA sequence: TGTGCCAGCAGTCCCCAGATAGGTAGAGGGGAGGCTTTGCGGTTCTTC. Its translation is CASSPQIGRGEALRFF.

V gene TRBV5-4 combines with J gene TRBJ2-1; 7 nucleotides agree with TRBD2. The CDR3 is made up of 16 amino acids. V gave up 3 bases and J gave up 0 bases; unmatched junction bases: 6. Looked up from germline, CDR1 is SGHNT and CDR2 is YYREEE (reference sequence). DNA for the CDR3: TGTGCCAGCAGCTCGGGCGGCGGGGGCTCCTACAATGAGCAGTTCTTC. Translation gives CASSSGGGGSYNEQFF.

The chain recombines TRBV18 with TRBJ2-1; 7 bases are a match to TRBD1. V gave up 6 bases and J gave up 9 bases; unmatched junction bases: 8. This CDR3 is built from 13 residues. CDR1 KGHSH and CDR2 LQKENI come from the germline V gene. The CDR3: CASSYRDSGEQFF. The CDR3 bases are TGTGCCAGCTCGTACCGGGACAGCGGTGAGCAGTTCTTC.